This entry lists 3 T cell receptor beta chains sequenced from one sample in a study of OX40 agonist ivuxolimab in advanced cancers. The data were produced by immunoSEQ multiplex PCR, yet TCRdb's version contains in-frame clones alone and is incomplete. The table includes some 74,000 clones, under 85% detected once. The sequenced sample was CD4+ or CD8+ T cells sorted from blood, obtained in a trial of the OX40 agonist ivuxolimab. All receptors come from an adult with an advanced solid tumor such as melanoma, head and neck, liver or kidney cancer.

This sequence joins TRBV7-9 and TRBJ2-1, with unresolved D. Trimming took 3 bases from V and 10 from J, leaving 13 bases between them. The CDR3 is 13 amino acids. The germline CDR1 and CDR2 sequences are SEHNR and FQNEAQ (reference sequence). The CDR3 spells CASSFWTHQEQFF. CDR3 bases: TGTGCCAGCAGCTTTTGGACCCATCAGGAGCAGTTCTTC.

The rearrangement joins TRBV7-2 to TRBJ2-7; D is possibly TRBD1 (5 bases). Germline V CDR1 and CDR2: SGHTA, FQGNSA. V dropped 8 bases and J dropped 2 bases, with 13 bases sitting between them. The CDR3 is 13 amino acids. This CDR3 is CASGRLGAYEQYF. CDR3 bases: TGTGCCAGCGGCCGCCTAGGGGCCTACGAGCAGTACTTC.

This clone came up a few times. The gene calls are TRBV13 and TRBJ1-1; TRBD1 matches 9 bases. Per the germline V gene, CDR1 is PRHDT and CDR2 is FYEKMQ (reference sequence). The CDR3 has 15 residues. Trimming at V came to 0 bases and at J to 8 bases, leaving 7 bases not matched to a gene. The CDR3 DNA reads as TGTGCCAGCAGCTTAGGGTCGGGACAGGGTCCAGAAGCTTTCTTT. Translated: CASSLGSGQGPEAFF. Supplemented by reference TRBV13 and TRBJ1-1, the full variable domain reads AAGVIQSPRHLIKEKRETATLKCYPIPRHDTVYWYQQGPGQDPQFLISFYEKMQSDKGSIPDRFSAQQFSDYHSELNMSSLELGDSALYFCASSLGSGQGPEAFFGQGTRLTVV.